Reported below is one T cell receptor (beta chain). These data originate in a study of read filtering for tumor transcriptome and immune sequencing. About the study: Patients were 17 to 20 male and some 13 female, mean age 65.9 years, range about 40 to 85. DNase treatment preceded whole-transcriptome library preparation.

With V trimmed by 5 bases and J by 5 bases, 5 bases remained unmatched. Germline V gene data show CDR1 as SEHNR and CDR2 as FQNEAQ (reference sequence). The CDR3 is 14 amino acids. This library used about 360 ng RNA and molecular barcoded adaptors spanning alpha/delta and beta/gamma chains. In TCRdb, the reads were re-called with MiXCR into one record per CDR3 protein. The repertoire holds some 15,000 distinct CDR3 sequences, with roughly 22% as singletons. Sequences were obtained from a population of CD138-negative cells sorted from bone marrow. The sequence was obtained from a donor aged 40 or older with multiple myeloma. The chain carries TRBV7-9 and TRBJ1-4, with 7 bases that match TRBD1. The CDR3: CASSRPGQNEKLFF. The CDR3 nucleotides read TGTGCCAGCAGCAGGCCGGGACAGAATGAAAAACTGTTTTTT.